This T cell receptor (beta chain) appears in the sequencing data of a study of blood T cell repertoires in COVID-19. About the research overall: PBMCs, B-cell-depleted T cells, or T cells were the source of the cDNA or gDNA that made up the material.

The count of this clone is one. Other DNA sequences within the sample encode an identical CDR3. TCRdb's table, derived via immunoSEQ multiplex PCR, lists solely in-frame clones and lacks some. The sample has approximately 210,000 clones, around 90% seen once; the top ten hold more than 0.95%. The receptor comes from a man aged 25-45 years with acute or convalescent COVID-19. The material sequenced was peripheral blood.

The CDR3 bases are TGTGCCAGCAGTGCCAGGCGGGGGCACACAGATACGCAGTATTTT. It translates to CASSARRGHTDTQYF. This chain links TRBV2 with TRBJ2-3, with D maybe TRBD2 (7 bases). The CDR3 is made up of 15 amino acids. Germline CDR1 SNHLY, CDR2 FYNNEI. The ends were cut back, 4 bases at V and 2 bases at J, with 13 bases in the middle.